The 29 T cell receptor beta chains below were found in one sample sequenced in a study of T cells in Graves' hyperthyroidism and ophthalmopathy. It was RNA transcripts that yielded the amplified TCR beta CDR3 regions. With the HTBI primer set, the TCR CDR3 went through a first round of RT-PCR. TCRdb fed the multiplex PCR reads into MiXCR, producing one record per CDR3 protein. The sample includes fewer than 750,000 distinct CDR3 sequences, roughly 46% of them seen just once. Specimen: peripheral blood or thyroid tissue (not recorded which). All receptors derive from a woman in her late teens or twenties with Graves' hyperthyroidism.

This clonotype was detected only a few times. The rearrangement joins TRBV6-5 to TRBJ1-2; TRBD1 is a possible D gene (6 bases). The germline V and J ends were trimmed by 0 bases and 5 bases, with 10 bases remaining between them. The CDR3 is 14 residues long. Germline V gene data show CDR1 as MNHEY and CDR2 as SVGAGI. This chain's CDR3 is CASSYSGTTYGYTF. For the CDR3, the DNA is TGTGCCAGCAGTTACTCTGGGACAACTTATGGCTACACCTTC.

The chain has TRBV15 and TRBJ2-7; the match to TRBD1 covers 7 bases. V gave up 1 base and J gave up 2 bases; unmatched junction bases: 8. The germline gives CDR1 LNHNV, CDR2 YYDKDF (reference sequence). This CDR3 spans 16 amino acids. DNA for the CDR3: TGTGCCACCAGCAGAGCGCTGGGAACAGGGGCCTACGAGCAGTACTTC. It specifies CATSRALGTGAYEQYF.

The V and J genes are TRBV29-1 and TRBJ2-1; D is tentatively TRBD1 or TRBD2 (5 bases each). The germline V gene has CDR1 SQVTM and CDR2 ANQGSEA. The CDR3 contains 14 residues. V lost 2 bases and J 3 bases, leaving 11 bases between the germline ends. The CDR3 sequence is CSVETRDGYNEQFF. DNA for the CDR3: TGCAGCGTTGAAACCCGGGACGGCTACAATGAGCAGTTCTTC.

In its sample, this clonotype was seen many times. The chain is built from TRBV7-3 and TRBJ2-7; 11 bases align to TRBD2. The germline CDR1 and CDR2 sequences are SGHTA and FQGTGA. Trimming at V came to 5 bases and at J to 7 bases, leaving 16 bases not matched to a gene. The CDR3 totals 17 residues. The CDR3 here is CASSPGLAVGSYNEQYF. The CDR3 DNA reads as TGTGCCAGCAGCCCGGGACTAGCGGTGGGCTCCTACAATGAGCAGTACTTC.

As regards this clonotype: One junction end disagrees with the germline gene, perhaps due to a read error. This chain uses TRBV10-3 with TRBJ2-5; maybe TRBD1 (5 bases). Per germline, CDR1 ENHRY and CDR2 SYGVKD. The CDR3 has 13 residues. CDR3 residues: CASSYRQGQPQYF. CDR3 sequence (DNA): TGTGCCAGCAGTTACAGGCAAGGTCAGCCCCAGTACTTC.

The CDR3 loop is CASSPRQGKLFF. The CDR3 DNA is TGTGCCAGCAGTCCAAGACAGGGAAAACTGTTTTTT. The rearrangement uses TRBV9 and TRBJ1-4; 7 bases map to TRBD1. The trim removed 5 bases at V and 10 bases at J, leaving 5 bases unmatched. CDR1 SGDLS and CDR2 YYNGEE come from the germline V gene. This CDR3 has 12 residues.

This clonotype was found a few times. The chain joins TRBV5-6 to TRBJ2-2; TRBD1 matches 9 bases. The trim removed 0 bases at V and 6 bases at J, leaving 9 bases unmatched. The CDR3 extends over 17 amino acids. Germline V gives CDR1 SGHDT, CDR2 YYEEEE. The CDR3 is CASSLAGQGLGAGELFF. The CDR3 region has the DNA TGTGCCAGCAGCTTGGCCGGACAGGGGCTGGGGGCCGGGGAGCTGTTTTTT.

V is TRBV20-1 and J is TRBJ1-6, with D tentatively TRBD1 (6 bases). V lost 3 bases and J 10 bases, leaving 16 bases between the germline ends. The germline gives CDR1 DFQATT, CDR2 SNEGSKA (reference sequence). This CDR3 is built from 14 residues. The CDR3 nucleotides are TGCAGTGCTAGCGGGGGCCCTAGGAAGTCACCCCTCCACTTT. Residues: CSASGGPRKSPLHF.

This clonotype was counted at least ten times. J is TRBJ1-5 and V is TRBV24-1; unclear D gene. V dropped 4 bases and J dropped 8 bases, with 5 bases sitting between them. The CDR3 loop spans 11 amino acids. In germline, CDR1 is KGHDR, CDR2 SFDVKD. DNA of the CDR3: TGTGCCACCAGTGAGAAGGAGCCCCAGCATTTT. Translated: CATSEKEPQHF.

Worth noting for this clonotype: It may be a read error: a sequence one base away is much more abundant. CDR3 nucleotides: TGTGCCAGCACACAGCCACTCCAAGAGACCCAGTACTTC. Amino acid sequence: CASTQPLQETQYF. The rearrangement uses TRBV6-6 and TRBJ2-5; D is undetermined. This CDR3 has 13 amino acids. With 7 bases removed from V and 1 base from J, the gap between germline ends came to 10 bases. The germline gives CDR1 MNHNY, CDR2 SVGAGI (reference sequence).

This clonotype occurred many times. A much larger clone differs from this one at a single base, so this may be a read error. V is TRBV9 and J is TRBJ2-7; D call uncertain. This CDR3 comprises 12 residues. Trimming removed 4 bases from V and 7 bases from J, with 12 bases in between. Germline V gene data show CDR1 as SGDLS and CDR2 as YYNGEE. CDR3 sequence: CASSHTDNEQYF. The DNA of the CDR3 is TGTGCCAGCAGCCACACGGATAATGAGCAGTACTTC.

In this sample, this clonotype turned up many times. V gene TRBV4-2 combines with J gene TRBJ2-7, with 8 bases that match TRBD2. V lost 0 bases to trimming and J lost 9 bases; unmatched junction nucleotides: 16. CDR1 and CDR2 (germline): LGHNA, YNFKEQ. This CDR3 region has 17 residues. Written as DNA, the CDR3 is TGTGCCAGCAGCCAAGATTCCCCTCGGAGCGGGGGTGACGTGCAGTACTTC. Its translation: CASSQDSPRSGGDVQYF.

This clonotype was seen repeatedly, ten times or more. V usage is TRBV5-1 and J usage is TRBJ1-6; TRBD1 matches 9 bases. This CDR3 has 17 residues. Germline V CDR1 and CDR2: SGHRS, YFSETQ. The V segment lost 4 bases and the J segment 5 bases; nucleotides outside the gene matches: 10. The chain's CDR3 is CASSLLTGQGNNSPLHF. The CDR3 nucleotides are TGCGCCAGCAGCCTCCTCACTGGACAGGGGAATAATTCACCCCTCCACTTT.

The chain employs TRBV7-8 and TRBJ1-2; maybe TRBD1 (5 bases). CDR1 SGHVS and CDR2 FQNEAQ come from the germline V gene. This CDR3 has 13 residues. The V end lost 1 base, the J end lost 6 bases, and 9 bases lay between the germline ends. CDR3: CASSLVVGDGYTF. CDR3 DNA sequence: TGTGCCAGCAGCTTAGTCGTAGGGGATGGCTACACCTTC.

This sequence joins TRBV2 and TRBJ2-1; 11 nucleotides agree with TRBD2. The CDR3 has 13 residues. Germline CDR1 reads SNHLY; CDR2 reads FYNNEI. V shed 6 bases, J shed 11 bases, and the junction held 6 bases outside the gene matches. CDR3 sequence: CASRPTSGSKQFF. CDR3 DNA sequence: TGTGCCAGCAGACCTACTAGCGGGAGTAAGCAGTTCTTC.

Comment on this clonotype: This could be a read error, since a much larger clone is one nucleotide away. The V call is TRBV19, the J call TRBJ1-3; D is ambiguous. The V gene lost 1 base and the J gene lost 8 bases, with 18 bases spanning the gap. Germline CDR1 is LNHDA and CDR2 is SQIVND (reference sequence). CDR3 length: 16 amino acids. The DNA for the CDR3 is TGTGCCAGTAGTATAGGCGGCGCGGCATCTAGGGACACCATATATTTT. Protein product: CASSIGGAASRDTIYF.

The table lists this clonotype with many counts. The J gene is TRBJ2-2, the V gene TRBV7-8; TRBD2 agrees at 7 bases. Germline V gene sequence: CDR1 SGHVS, CDR2 FQNEAQ. The CDR3 totals 17 residues. V shed 3 bases, J shed 6 bases, and the junction held 13 bases outside the gene matches. The CDR3 here is CASSFVMGGSGSGELFF. As DNA, the CDR3 is TGTGCCAGCAGCTTCGTAATGGGCGGGAGCGGCTCCGGGGAGCTGTTTTTT.

The rearrangement uses TRBV11-1 and TRBJ2-5, with 13 nucleotides matching TRBD2. This CDR3 region has 17 residues. Germline trimming cut 5 bases from V and 5 bases from J; bases unmatched to any gene: 11. CDR1 is SGHAT and CDR2 is FQDESV in the germline V gene (reference sequence). The CDR3 protein is CASSKARTSGSGETQYF. CDR3 in DNA: TGTGCCAGCAGCAAAGCTCGGACTAGCGGGAGTGGTGAGACCCAGTACTTC.

The rearrangement joins TRBV5-1 to TRBJ1-1; D perhaps matches TRBD1 (6 bases). Germline V CDR1 and CDR2: SGHRS, YFSETQ. The CDR3 runs 14 residues. Trimming shortened V by 2 bases and J by 0 bases, and 8 bases separated the two germline ends. The CDR3 nucleotides are TGCGCCAGCAGCTTCGGGACATTGAACACTGAAGCTTTCTTT. Protein sequence: CASSFGTLNTEAFF.

The CDR3 DNA reads as TGCAGTGCTAGAGGATTTGGCGCGAATAGCTCCTACAATGAGCAGTTCTTC. Translated: CSARGFGANSSYNEQFF. This chain connects TRBV20-1 to TRBJ2-1, with D hard to call. Germline lookup yields CDR1 DFQATT and CDR2 SNEGSKA (reference sequence). V was pared by 1 base and J by 0 bases, with 16 bases between. The CDR3 covers 17 residues.

This clonotype was found a few times. The V call is TRBV6-5, the J call TRBJ2-2; perhaps D is TRBD1 or TRBD2 (5 bases each). From germline, CDR1 is MNHEY and CDR2 SVGAGI. The CDR3 extends over 16 amino acids. The V gene lost 5 bases and the J gene lost 0 bases, with 13 bases spanning the gap. CDR3 sequence (DNA): TGTGCCAGCAGTGCACCGGGACGGTCGAACACCGGGGAGCTGTTTTTT. The encoded protein is CASSAPGRSNTGELFF.

This clonotype was recorded at least ten times. The chain has TRBV18 and TRBJ1-2; D perhaps matches TRBD1 (5 bases). V lost 2 bases and J lost 3, with 10 bases in between. The germline V gene has CDR1 KGHSH and CDR2 LQKENI. This CDR3 spans 14 amino acids. This CDR3 reads CASSPTTTDYGYTF. Here the CDR3 DNA reads TGTGCCAGCTCACCAACGACGACAGACTATGGCTACACCTTC.

This clonotype was detected a few times. The J gene is TRBJ2-2, the V gene TRBV4-1; 14 nucleotides agree with TRBD2. The V and J ends lost 1 base and 5 bases, in that order; junction bases with no gene match: 15. The CDR3 runs to 21 residues. CDR1 is MGHRA and CDR2 is YSYEKL in the germline V gene. The CDR3 is CASSQGFPTGTSGRWTGELFF. The CDR3 nucleotides read TGCGCCAGCAGCCAAGGTTTCCCTACCGGGACTAGCGGGAGATGGACCGGGGAGCTGTTTTTT.

This clonotype was observed a single time. At one end, the junction sequence differs from germline, possibly due to a read error. The V gene is TRBV7-6, the J gene TRBJ2-7; D might be TRBD2 (6 bases). Germline assignment: CDR1 SGHVS and CDR2 FNYEAQ. The CDR3 extends over 16 amino acids. This CDR3 reads CASSLATGAHPDTQYF. The CDR3 nucleotides are TGTGCCAGCAGTTTAGCTACGGGAGCCCACCCGGATACGCAGTACTTC.

This clonotype was observed at least ten times. The chain uses TRBV5-5 and TRBJ1-1, with 7 bases lining up with TRBD1. The length of the CDR3 is 15 residues. The ends lost 4 bases at V and 0 bases at J; junction bases unmatched: 6. The germline V gene encodes CDR1 SGHKS and CDR2 YYEKEE (reference sequence). CDR3 sequence: CASSPGQAMNTEAFF. In DNA form, the CDR3 reads TGTGCCAGCAGCCCCGGACAGGCTATGAACACTGAAGCTTTCTTT.

CDR3 residues: CASSQTTGRYSGNTIYF. The CDR3 DNA follows: TGCGCCAGCAGCCAAACGACAGGGCGCTACTCTGGAAACACCATATATTTT. J is TRBJ1-3 and V is TRBV4-1, with TRBD1 identical over 7 bases. Unmatched junction bases numbered 7, after V lost 2 bases and J lost 0 bases. The CDR3 is 17 amino acids. Looked up from germline, CDR1 is MGHRA and CDR2 is YSYEKL.

The table lists this clonotype with a count of one. The V gene is TRBV20-1, the J gene TRBJ1-1; D is unresolved. Germline V gene lookup returns CDR1 DFQATT and CDR2 SNEGSKA (reference sequence). V was clipped by 8 bases and J by 2 bases, with 12 bases between them. The CDR3 covers 12 residues. The CDR3 reads CSPTSGNTEAFF. The CDR3 nucleotides read TGCAGTCCTACGTCAGGTAACACTGAAGCTTTCTTT.

This clonotype was recorded many times. The rearrangement joins TRBV11-2 to TRBJ1-2; 7 positions match TRBD1. J lost 6 bases, V lost 5 bases, and 15 bases had no gene match. Germline values: CDR1 SGHAT, CDR2 FQNNGV. CDR3 length: 16 amino acids. The CDR3 here is CASSLGRDREEDGYTF. CDR3 DNA sequence: TGTGCCAGCAGCCTGGGACGTGACAGGGAAGAGGATGGCTACACCTTC.

This clonotype has a count of ten or more. The V and J genes are TRBV25-1 and TRBJ2-3; D is uncertain. The germline V and J ends were trimmed by 3 bases and 0 bases, with 10 bases remaining between them. The CDR3 runs to 15 residues. The germline V gene has CDR1 MGHDK and CDR2 SYGVNS. The CDR3 nucleotides read TGTGCCAGCAGTGAGGGCTTGGCTAGCACAGATACGCAGTATTTT. Translating it yields CASSEGLASTDTQYF. Drawing the rest from reference TRBV25-1 and TRBJ2-3, the complete variable domain is EADIYQTPRYLVIGTGKKITLECSQTMGHDKMYWYQQDPGMELHLIHYSYGVNSTEKGDLSSESTVSRIRTEHFPLTLESARPSHTSQYLCASSEGLASTDTQYFGPGTRLTVL.